This T cell receptor (beta chain) is from a study of T cells in Graves' hyperthyroidism and ophthalmopathy. Study context: Peripheral blood was acquired at first diagnosis, ahead of any therapy whatsoever. Findings of the study overall: Peripheral blood also featured most of the thyroid clonotypes expanded above 0.001.

This clonotype was seen many times. Its antigen is as yet unknown. Germline V gene sequence: CDR1 SNHLY, CDR2 FYNNEI. The CDR3 extends over 14 amino acids. V lost 7 bases, J lost 6 bases, and 11 bases stayed unmatched. Hyperthyroidism patients were newly diagnosed, had disease duration under 2 months, and were aged 18 to 65 years. Any symptoms of ophthalmopathy came after the first hyperthyroidism diagnosis, from which the blood sample dates. RNA transcripts were the template for amplifying TCR beta CDR3 regions. The HTBI primer set drove a first-round RT-PCR of the TCR CDR3. From the multiplex PCR reads, TCRdb called clonotypes with MiXCR, one entry per CDR3 protein. The sample has 650,000 to 850,000 distinct CDR3 sequences, approximately 19% seen once.

The sequenced sample consisted of blood. The sequence was obtained from a woman in her 50s with Graves' hyperthyroidism that later progressed to Graves' ophthalmopathy. The chain carries TRBV2 and TRBJ2-7; TRBD2 agrees at 8 bases. The CDR3 nucleotides read TGTGCCAGCACGGTGACCAGGACTAGCAGCGAGCAGTACTTC. The encoded protein is CASTVTRTSSEQYF.